These T cell receptor beta chains were read from a single sample in a study of blood T cells in healthy people across ages. From the 5' RACE reads, TCRdb called clonotypes with MiXCR, one entry per CDR3 protein. Of approximately 800,000 distinct CDR3 sequences listed, 53% are singletons. Sequences were obtained from blood. These receptor sequences come from a man older than 75 in good health. Both conserved end residues are part of each CDR3. D genes are given only for firm matches. Only some rows state a clone size, as once, few, many or a class for expanded clones.

v_gene	abundance	d_gene	j_gene	CDR3aa	CDR3nt
TRBV18	few	.	TRBJ2-5	CASSRSREETQYF	TGTGCCAGCTCACGCTCCAGGGAAGAGACCCAGTACTTC
TRBV6-1	.	TRBD2	TRBJ2-3	CASRELAGYAYF	TGTGCCAGCAGAGAACTAGCGGGATACGCGTATTTT
TRBV10-3	.	TRBD2	TRBJ2-5	CAATGLAGGETQYF	TGTGCCGCGACGGGACTAGCGGGAGGAGAGACCCAGTACTTC
TRBV2	.	TRBD2	TRBJ2-1	CASSEYLAGNEQFF	TGTGCCAGCAGTGAATATCTAGCGGGTAATGAGCAGTTCTTC
TRBV4-1	few	TRBD2	TRBJ2-7	CASSQDLTSGRYEQYF	TGCGCCAGCAGCCAAGATCTGACTAGCGGGAGATACGAGCAGTACTTC
TRBV12-3/TRBV12-4	.	TRBD1	TRBJ2-3	CASSLRGDRGRHRDAYF	TGTGCCAGCAGTTTACGGGGAGACAGGGGAAGGCACAGAGACGCGTATTTT
TRBV10-3	many	.	TRBJ2-7	CAISDPSGRGSYEQYF	TGTGCCATCAGTGACCCATCGGGACGGGGGTCCTACGAGCAGTACTTC
TRBV10-3	few	.	TRBJ2-1	CAISAGTPSSYNEQFF	TGTGCCATCAGCGCCGGGACCCCTAGCTCCTACAATGAGCAGTTCTTC
TRBV29-1	.	.	TRBJ2-1	CSAPVGGASNEQFF	TGCAGCGCTCCCGTAGGGGGGGCCTCCAATGAGCAGTTCTTC
TRBV5-1	.	.	TRBJ2-5	CASSLGGRAGTETQYF	TGCGCCAGCAGCTTGGGGGGTAGGGCCGGTACGGAGACCCAGTACTTC
TRBV7-9	.	.	TRBJ2-5	CASSARGTRKTQYF	TGTGCCAGCAGCGCTCGAGGGACCCGGAAGACCCAGTACTTC